Listed below are T cell receptor beta chains from one sample, sequenced in a study of cytomegalovirus exposure and HLA in healthy donors. The method was immunoSEQ multiplex PCR; TCRdb's version includes in-frame clones alone and lacks a portion of them. The sample has 75,000 to 95,000 clones, roughly 80% seen once. The sequencing sample was made of PBMCs. The origin of the receptors is a man in his late teens or twenties in good health and CMV-seronegative. Both conserved end residues are part of each CDR3. Fields, in order: CDR3 DNA, CDR3 protein, D gene, J gene, clone size, V gene. The D gene is left open where the match is weak. For some rows the clone size is stated as once, few or many, or as a class when expanded; others skip it.

TGTGCCAGCACCGGGCGCGCGGGAGGAGGCGAGCAGTACTTC | CASTGRAGGGEQYF | TRBD2 | TRBJ2-7 | NA | TRBV5-4
TGTGCCAGCAGCCTCCTAGCGGGAGCTGAGCAGTTCTTC | CASSLLAGAEQFF | TRBD2 | TRBJ2-1 | NA | TRBV7-2
TGTGCCAGCAAGGACAGGGTCGGCACCGGGGAGCTGTTTTTT | CASKDRVGTGELFF | TRBD1 | TRBJ2-2 | NA | TRBV2
TGTGCCAGCAGCCTCGAATGGGGCGGCACAGATACGCAGTATTTT | CASSLEWGGTDTQYF | NA | TRBJ2-3 | NA | TRBV9
TGTGCCAGTAGTACCCCACAGGGTGGGAGCACCGGGGAGCTGTTTTTT | CASSTPQGGSTGELFF | NA | TRBJ2-2 | few | TRBV19
TGTGCCAGCAGCTTGGGTGACAGGTCGATTTCTGACACCTTC | CASSLGDRSISDTF | NA | TRBJ1-2 | NA | TRBV11-3
TGTGCCAGCAGTGAAAGGGCAGGGGGATACACAGATACGCAGTATTTT | CASSERAGGYTDTQYF | TRBD1 | TRBJ2-3 | NA | TRBV6-1
TGCAGCGTGGGGGACACTAACTATGGCTACACCTTC | CSVGDTNYGYTF | NA | TRBJ1-2 | NA | TRBV29-1
TGTGCCAGCAGCTTAGAACGGGATACAACTAATGAAAAACTGTTTTTT | CASSLERDTTNEKLFF | NA | TRBJ1-4 | NA | TRBV13
TGTGCCAGCAGTCCCCGGACAGCCAGAAATCAGCCCCAGCATTTT | CASSPRTARNQPQHF | NA | TRBJ1-5 | NA | TRBV6-5
TGTGCCATCACCCGGGGTGAATCGTACGAGCAGTACTTC | CAITRGESYEQYF | NA | TRBJ2-7 | NA | TRBV28
TGTGCCAGCAGTGACTCGCTTGAAGCACCCGAGGGCGGTGAGCAGTTCTTC | CASSDSLEAPEGGEQFF | NA | TRBJ2-1 | NA | TRBV6-4
TGTGCCAGCAGTGATGAGTCGGGGGTTGGCTACACCTTC | CASSDESGVGYTF | NA | TRBJ1-2 | NA | TRBV2
TGTGCCAGCACGACAGGGATGGGTGAAAAACTGTTTTTT | CASTTGMGEKLFF | TRBD1 | TRBJ1-4 | NA | TRBV27
TGTGCCAGCAGCTTAGTACGGGTCGCGAAGAACACTGAAGCTTTCTTT | CASSLVRVAKNTEAFF | NA | TRBJ1-1 | once | TRBV7-8
TGTGCCAGCAGCTTGAAAGGAGGGGAGGCTTACGAGCAGTACTTC | CASSLKGGEAYEQYF | NA | TRBJ2-7 | NA | TRBV5-4
TGTGCCAGCAGCTTGGCCACCGGTGCCTACGAGCAGTACTTC | CASSLATGAYEQYF | NA | TRBJ2-7 | NA | TRBV5-5
TGTGCCAGCAGCGTAGTTGCTAGCGGGAGCCGGTACGAGCAGTACTTC | CASSVVASGSRYEQYF | TRBD2 | TRBJ2-7 | once | TRBV9
TGTGCCAGCAAAGAGGGCGGGGCGGGTAGTAGAGAGACCCAGTACTTC | CASKEGGAGSRETQYF | NA | TRBJ2-5 | NA | TRBV2
TGTGCCAGCGGGGCTAGCGGGAGTTGGTACGAGCAGTACTTC | CASGASGSWYEQYF | TRBD2 | TRBJ2-7 | NA | TRBV6-1
TGTGCTAGCAGCTTAGCCGGGACTAGCGGCTCCTACAATGAGCAGTTCTTC | CASSLAGTSGSYNEQFF | TRBD2 | TRBJ2-1 | NA | TRBV7-7
TGTACCAGCAGTTTATGGACTAGCGGTTACAATGAGCAGTTCTTC | CTSSLWTSGYNEQFF | TRBD2 | TRBJ2-1 | NA | TRBV28
TGTGCCAGTGCGGACAGGGGAGGCTATGGCTACACCTTC | CASADRGGYGYTF | TRBD1 | TRBJ1-2 | NA | TRBV19
TGTGCCAGCAGTGTAGCGGGAAGGAGAGTAAGTACGCAGTATTTT | CASSVAGRRVSTQYF | TRBD2 | TRBJ2-3 | NA | TRBV28
TGTGCCTGGAGTGCCGGGAGTAGTCGGTACTTC | CAWSAGSSRYF | NA | TRBJ2-7 | NA | TRBV30